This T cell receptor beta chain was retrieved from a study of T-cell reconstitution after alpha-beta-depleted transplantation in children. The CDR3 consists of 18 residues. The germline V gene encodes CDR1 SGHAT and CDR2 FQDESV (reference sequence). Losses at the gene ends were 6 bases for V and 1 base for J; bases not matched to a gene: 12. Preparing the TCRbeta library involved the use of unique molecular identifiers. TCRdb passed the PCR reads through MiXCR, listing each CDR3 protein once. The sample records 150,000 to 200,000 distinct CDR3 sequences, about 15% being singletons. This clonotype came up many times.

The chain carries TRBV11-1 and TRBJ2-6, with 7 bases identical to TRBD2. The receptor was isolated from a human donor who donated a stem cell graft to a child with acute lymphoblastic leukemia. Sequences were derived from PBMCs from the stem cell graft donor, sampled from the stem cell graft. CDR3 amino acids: CASRPPRGVGSGANVLTF. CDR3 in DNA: TGTGCCAGCAGACCCCCTCGGGGGGTAGGGTCTGGGGCCAACGTCCTGACTTTC.